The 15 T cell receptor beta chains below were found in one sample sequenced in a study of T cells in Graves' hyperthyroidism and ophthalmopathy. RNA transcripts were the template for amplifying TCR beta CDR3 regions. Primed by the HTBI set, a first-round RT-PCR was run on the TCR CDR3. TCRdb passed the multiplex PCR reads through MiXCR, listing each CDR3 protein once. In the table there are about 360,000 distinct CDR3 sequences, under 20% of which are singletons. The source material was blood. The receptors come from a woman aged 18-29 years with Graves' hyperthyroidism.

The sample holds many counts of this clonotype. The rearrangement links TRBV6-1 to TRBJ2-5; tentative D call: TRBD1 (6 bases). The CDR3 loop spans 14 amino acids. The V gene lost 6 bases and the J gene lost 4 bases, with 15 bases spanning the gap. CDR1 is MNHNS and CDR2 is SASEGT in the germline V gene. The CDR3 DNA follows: TGTGCCAGCAGCGAGGACAGATTTTTAGAGACCCAGTACTTC. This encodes CASSEDRFLETQYF.

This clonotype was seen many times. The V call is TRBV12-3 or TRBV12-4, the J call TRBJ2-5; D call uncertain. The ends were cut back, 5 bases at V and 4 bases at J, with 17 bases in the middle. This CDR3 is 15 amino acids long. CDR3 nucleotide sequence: TGTGCCAGCAGTCAGACCCCGTGGGTGGGAGAGACCCAGTACTTC. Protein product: CASSQTPWVGETQYF.

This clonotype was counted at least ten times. The CDR3 loop reads CASSLQVFDIQYF. The CDR3 bases are TGTGCCAGCAGTTTACAAGTTTTCGACATTCAGTACTTC. The chain uses TRBV27 and TRBJ2-4; D gene uncertain. The CDR3 covers 13 residues. Germline V gene data show CDR1 as MNHEY and CDR2 as SMNVEV (reference sequence). The V and J ends lost 2 bases and 8 bases respectively, with 10 bases between them.

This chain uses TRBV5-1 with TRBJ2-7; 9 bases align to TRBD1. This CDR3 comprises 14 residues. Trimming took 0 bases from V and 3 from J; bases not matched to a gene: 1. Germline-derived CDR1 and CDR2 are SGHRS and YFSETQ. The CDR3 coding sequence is TGCGCCAGCAGCTTGGGGGACAGGGACTACGAGCAGTACTTC. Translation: CASSLGDRDYEQYF.

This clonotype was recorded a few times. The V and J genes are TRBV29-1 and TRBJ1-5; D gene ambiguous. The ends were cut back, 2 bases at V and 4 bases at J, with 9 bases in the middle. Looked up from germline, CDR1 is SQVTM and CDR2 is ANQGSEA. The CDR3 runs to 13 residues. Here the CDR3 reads CSVESQPNQPQHF. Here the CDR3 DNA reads TGCAGCGTTGAATCCCAGCCTAATCAGCCCCAGCATTTT. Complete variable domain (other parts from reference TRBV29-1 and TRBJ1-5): SAVISQKPSRDICQRGTSLTIQCQVDSQVTMMFWYRQQPGQSLTLIATANQGSEATYESGFVIDKFPISRPNLTFSTLTVSNMSPEDSSIYLCSVESQPNQPQHFGDGTRLSIL.

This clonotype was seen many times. DNA of the CDR3: TGTGCCAGCAGTGGGGGGACAGTTAACACCGGGGAGCTGTTTTTT. The encoded protein is CASSGGTVNTGELFF. V and J are TRBV27 and TRBJ2-2; the D gene is possibly TRBD1 (7 bases). Trimming took 5 bases from V and 2 from J, leaving 12 bases between them. The CDR3 covers 15 residues. Germline V CDR1 and CDR2: MNHEY, SMNVEV (reference sequence).

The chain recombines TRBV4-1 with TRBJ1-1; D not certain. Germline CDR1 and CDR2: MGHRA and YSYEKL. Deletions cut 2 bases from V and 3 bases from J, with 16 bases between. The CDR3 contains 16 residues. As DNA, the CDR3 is TGCGCCAGCAGCCAAAGAACGGCAAGGGCGGACACTGAAGCTTTCTTT. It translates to CASSQRTARADTEAFF.

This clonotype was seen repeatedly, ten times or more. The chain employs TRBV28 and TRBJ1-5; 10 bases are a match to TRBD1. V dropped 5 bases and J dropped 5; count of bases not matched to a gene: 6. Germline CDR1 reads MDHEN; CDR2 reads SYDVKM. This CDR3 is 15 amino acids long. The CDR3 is CASSPLGTGDQPQHF. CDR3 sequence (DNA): TGTGCCAGCAGTCCGTTGGGGACAGGGGATCAGCCCCAGCATTTT.

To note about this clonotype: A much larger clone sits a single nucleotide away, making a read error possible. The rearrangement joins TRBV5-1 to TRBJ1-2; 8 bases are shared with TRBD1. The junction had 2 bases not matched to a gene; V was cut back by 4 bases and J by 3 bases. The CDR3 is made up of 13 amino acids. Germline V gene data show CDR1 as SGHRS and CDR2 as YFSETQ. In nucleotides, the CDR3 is TGCGCCAGCAGCCAGGGACAGGACTATGGCTACACCTTC. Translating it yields CASSQGQDYGYTF.

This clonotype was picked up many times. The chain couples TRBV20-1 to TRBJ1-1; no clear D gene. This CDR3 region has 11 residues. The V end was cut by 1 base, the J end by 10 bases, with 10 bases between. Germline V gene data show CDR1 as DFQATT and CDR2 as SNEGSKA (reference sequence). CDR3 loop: CSARVDWLAFF. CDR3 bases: TGCAGTGCTAGAGTGGACTGGCTAGCTTTCTTT.

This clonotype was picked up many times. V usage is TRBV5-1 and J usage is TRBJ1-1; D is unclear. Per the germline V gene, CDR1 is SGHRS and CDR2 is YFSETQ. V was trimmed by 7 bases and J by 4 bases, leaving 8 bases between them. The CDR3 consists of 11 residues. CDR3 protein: CASWRGTEAFF. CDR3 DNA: TGCGCCAGCTGGCGGGGCACTGAAGCTTTCTTT.

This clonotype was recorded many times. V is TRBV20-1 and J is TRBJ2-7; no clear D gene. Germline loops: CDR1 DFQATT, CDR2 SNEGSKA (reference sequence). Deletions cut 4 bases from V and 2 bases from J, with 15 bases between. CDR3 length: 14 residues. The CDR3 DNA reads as TGCAGTGCTATCCCAGAGACGGTTACCTACGAGCAGTACTTC. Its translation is CSAIPETVTYEQYF.

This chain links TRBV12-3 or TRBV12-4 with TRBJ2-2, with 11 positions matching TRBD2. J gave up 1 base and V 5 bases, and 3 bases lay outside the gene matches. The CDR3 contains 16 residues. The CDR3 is CASSPGTSGNTGELFF. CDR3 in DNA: TGTGCCAGCAGTCCGGGGACTAGCGGGAACACCGGGGAGCTGTTTTTT.

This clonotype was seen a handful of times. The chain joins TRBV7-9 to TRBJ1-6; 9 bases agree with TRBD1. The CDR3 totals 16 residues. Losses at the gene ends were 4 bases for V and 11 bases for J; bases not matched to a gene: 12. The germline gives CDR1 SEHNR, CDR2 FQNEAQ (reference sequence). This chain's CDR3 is CASSYTPGQGSTPLHF. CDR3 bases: TGTGCCAGCAGCTACACCCCGGGACAGGGTTCGACACCCCTCCACTTT.

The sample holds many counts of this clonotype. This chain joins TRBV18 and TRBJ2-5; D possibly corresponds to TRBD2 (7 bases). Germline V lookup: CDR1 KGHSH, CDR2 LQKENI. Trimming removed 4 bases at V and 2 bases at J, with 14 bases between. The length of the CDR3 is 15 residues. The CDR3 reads CASSRAGASQETQYF. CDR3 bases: TGTGCCAGCTCACGGGCGGGGGCTTCTCAAGAGACCCAGTACTTC.